These 32 T cell receptor beta chains were sequenced from one sample in a study of regulatory T cells in long-lasting Graves disease. The time point here: newly diagnosed GD, antithyroid drugs for less than 3 months. Making the TCR library involved RNA that had been extracted from PBMCs. Arm-PCR of CDR3 regions and iRepertoire HTBI primers were used to build TCR beta libraries. TCRdb reprocessed the multiplex PCR reads via MiXCR and lists one record per CDR3 protein. The repertoire holds 400,000 to 500,000 distinct CDR3 sequences, with 12% to 15% as singletons. The sample also formed part of further work on T cells in Graves' hyperthyroidism and ophthalmopathy.

The sample was peripheral blood mononuclear cells (PBMCs), taken at new diagnosis, from a patient treated with antithyroid drugs. The origin of the receptors is a woman aged 45-60 years with Graves disease.

This clonotype was detected a few times. CDR3 coding DNA: TGCAGCGGGGGGGGGCCCTACTATGGCTACACCTTC. Translation: CSGGGPYYGYTF. The chain carries TRBV29-1 and TRBJ1-2, with D maybe TRBD1 (6 bases). V lost 7 bases and J lost 3, with 12 bases in between. CDR3 length equals 12 residues. Per germline, CDR1 SQVTM and CDR2 ANQGSEA.

In its sample, this clonotype was seen many times. The chain is built from TRBV7-3 and TRBJ2-2, with D unclear. Germline values: CDR1 SGHTA, CDR2 FQGTGA. CDR3 length: 14 amino acids. V lost 5 bases and J 3 bases, leaving 10 bases between the germline ends. CDR3: CASSQARDTGELFF. The CDR3 region has the DNA TGTGCCAGCAGCCAAGCTAGGGACACCGGGGAGCTGTTTTTT.

This clonotype was recorded many times. The genes are TRBV15 and TRBJ2-7, with D perhaps TRBD1 or TRBD2 (5 bases each). The CDR3 is made up of 16 amino acids. V shed 1 base and J shed 3 bases, with 16 bases lying between them. Germline V gene lookup returns CDR1 LNHNV and CDR2 YYDKDF (reference sequence). CDR3 sequence: CATSRVGAGYGYEQYF. The CDR3 coding sequence is TGTGCCACCAGCAGAGTCGGGGCAGGATACGGCTACGAGCAGTACTTC.

A remark on this clonotype: This may be a read error, as it is one base from a much larger clone. The chain couples TRBV18 to TRBJ2-3; a possible D gene is TRBD2 (5 bases). The germline gives CDR1 KGHSH, CDR2 LQKENI. The CDR3 loop spans 13 amino acids. CDR3 residues: CASLRGFTDTQCF. For the CDR3, the DNA is TGTGCCAGCCTCCGGGGATTCACAGATACGCAGTGTTTT. Full variable domain (remainder filled in from reference TRBV18 and TRBJ2-3): NAGVMQNPRHLVRRRGQEARLRCSPMKGHSHVYWYRQLPEEGLKFMVYLQKENIIDESGMPKERFSAEFPKEGPSILRIQQVVRGDSAAYFCASLRGFTDTQCFGPGTRLTVL.

DNA of the CDR3: TGCAGTGCTAGAGAAATCCCGGGACTAGCGGAGCCGTGGACCCAGTACTTC. Protein: CSAREIPGLAEPWTQYF. V and J are TRBV20-1 and TRBJ2-5, with TRBD2 identical over 11 bases. The CDR3 loop spans 17 amino acids. Germline V gene sequence: CDR1 DFQATT, CDR2 SNEGSKA (reference sequence). The ends lost 0 bases at V and 7 bases at J; junction bases unmatched: 13.

This clonotype has at least ten counts. V is TRBV6-2 or TRBV6-3 and J is TRBJ2-3; a weak D match, TRBD1 (6 bases). CDR3 length: 15 amino acids. Trimming stripped 4 bases from V and 2 bases from J, with 13 bases between. The V gene's germline CDR1 is MNHEY and CDR2 SVGEGT. The CDR3, as DNA: TGTGCCAGCAGTTCAGGACAGATACCCACAGATACGCAGTATTTT. As protein: CASSSGQIPTDTQYF.

This clonotype was observed at least ten times. The rearrangement joins TRBV3-1 to TRBJ1-2; 8 nucleotides line up with TRBD1. J lost 4 bases, V lost 0 bases, and 7 bases had no gene match. This CDR3 is 16 amino acids long. Germline CDR1 and CDR2: LGHDT and YNNKEL (reference sequence). The CDR3 here is CASSQDRPGGGYGYTF. As DNA, the CDR3 is TGTGCCAGCAGCCAAGATCGTCCAGGGGGCGGCTATGGCTACACCTTC.

This clonotype appeared a few times. The chain employs TRBV5-1 and TRBJ1-2, with D tentatively TRBD1 (6 bases). This CDR3 comprises 15 residues. The V gene's germline CDR1 is SGHRS and CDR2 YFSETQ. Trimming cost V 0 bases and J 8 bases, with 17 bases left between them. DNA for the CDR3: TGCGCCAGCAGCTTGGTTGGACAGCTCAGTAAGGGCTACACCTTC. Its protein product is CASSLVGQLSKGYTF.

This clonotype was recorded many times. This chain connects TRBV5-1 to TRBJ2-1; D is possibly TRBD1 (6 bases). The CDR3 spans 17 residues. Trimming stripped 2 bases from V and 3 bases from J, with 18 bases between. In germline, CDR1 is SGHRS, CDR2 YFSETQ. CDR3 coding DNA: TGCGCCAGCAGCTTTCGACAGGAGAACAATTACTACAATGAGCAGTTCTTC. Translation: CASSFRQENNYYNEQFF. The variable domain in full, completed from reference TRBV5-1 and TRBJ2-1, reads KAGVTQTPRYLIKTRGQQVTLSCSPISGHRSVSWYQQTPGQGLQFLFEYFSETQRNKGNFPGRFSGRQFSNSRSEMNVSTLELGDSALYLCASSFRQENNYYNEQFFGPGTRLTVL.

There are many counts of this clonotype. The J gene is TRBJ2-1, the V gene TRBV28, with D possibly being TRBD1 or TRBD2 (5 bases each). Looked up from germline, CDR1 is MDHEN and CDR2 is SYDVKM. Trimming took off 3 bases at V and 7 bases at J, with 7 bases between the two ends. This CDR3 spans 12 amino acids. As DNA, the CDR3 is TGTGCCAGCAGTTTTTGGGGGAATGAGCAGTTCTTC. Translating it yields CASSFWGNEQFF.

At least ten counts were recorded for this clonotype. The CDR3 DNA is TGTGCCAGCAGTGAAGCAGTGGACAGAGACCATCAGCCCCAGCATTTT. The encoded protein is CASSEAVDRDHQPQHF. The genes are TRBV2 and TRBJ1-5; the D gene is possibly TRBD1 (6 bases). The CDR3 extends over 16 amino acids. The germline V and J ends were trimmed by 0 bases and 5 bases, with 14 bases remaining between them. The germline V gene encodes CDR1 SNHLY and CDR2 FYNNEI.

For this clonotype: This may be a read error: a much more frequent sequence differs by one nucleotide. The chain combines TRBV3-1 with TRBJ2-5; D is unresolved. The CDR3 extends over 16 amino acids. V lost 4 bases, J lost 4 bases, and 19 bases lay in between. Germline values: CDR1 LGHDT, CDR2 YNNKEL (reference sequence). The CDR3 coding sequence is TGTGCCAGCAGCCGGATGGGATCACCACCAAGAGAGACCCAGTACTTC. It is translated as CASSRMGSPPRETQYF.

The CDR3 DNA sequence: TGCGCCAGCAGCCAACACCTACAGGGTGAAGCTTTCTTT. The encoded protein is CASSQHLQGEAFF. The chain recombines TRBV4-1 with TRBJ1-1; D may be TRBD1 (6 bases). This CDR3 has 13 amino acids. The germline V gene has CDR1 MGHRA and CDR2 YSYEKL. V lost 2 bases, J lost 7 bases, and 11 bases lay in between.

This chain links TRBV20-1 with TRBJ2-7, with D hard to call. CDR1 and CDR2 (germline): DFQATT, SNEGSKA (reference sequence). This CDR3 spans 11 amino acids. Trimming pared 3 bases from V and 5 bases from J, leaving 8 bases between. The CDR3 loop is CSASLMDEQYF. CDR3 DNA: TGCAGTGCTAGTCTTATGGACGAGCAGTACTTC.

This clonotype was seen a handful of times. The chain has TRBV10-1 and TRBJ1-5; the D is unclear. The germline V gene encodes CDR1 WNHNN and CDR2 SYGVQD (reference sequence). The CDR3 length is 14 residues. Trimming took off 6 bases at V and 5 bases at J, with 14 bases between the two ends. CDR3 nucleotide sequence: TGCGCCAGCAGGCGGGGTGGGATCCATCAGCCCCAGCATTTT. Its protein product is CASRRGGIHQPQHF.

This clonotype was seen only a few times. The CDR3: CASSLGTGGGDGYTF. CDR3 bases: TGCGCCAGCAGCTTGGGGACAGGGGGCGGAGATGGCTACACCTTC. The chain employs TRBV5-1 and TRBJ1-2, with TRBD1 matching 11 bases. This CDR3 has 15 residues. J was trimmed by 6 bases and V by 0 bases; bases with no gene match: 4. Germline V gene lookup returns CDR1 SGHRS and CDR2 YFSETQ.

This sequence joins TRBV20-1 and TRBJ2-7; the D gene could be TRBD1 or TRBD2 (6 bases each). The V and J ends lost 0 bases and 7 bases respectively, with 10 bases between them. This CDR3 region has 12 residues. Germline CDR1 DFQATT, CDR2 SNEGSKA (reference sequence). The CDR3 sequence is CSAREGGREQYF. The CDR3 DNA is TGCAGTGCTAGAGAAGGGGGGCGAGAGCAGTACTTC.

This clonotype was seen many times. This chain uses TRBV28 with TRBJ1-5; D is unclear. The CDR3 has 16 residues. Germline assignment: CDR1 MDHEN and CDR2 SYDVKM. Trimming cost V 6 bases and J 6 bases, with 21 bases left between them. CDR3 sequence: CASRLEDGFRLQPQHF. CDR3 DNA: TGTGCCAGCAGGTTGGAGGACGGTTTCCGCCTTCAGCCCCAGCATTTT. The full variable domain, in which reference TRBV28 and TRBJ1-5 provide the parts outside the CDR3, is DVKVTQSSRYLVKRTGEKVFLECVQDMDHENMFWYRQDPGLGLRLIYFSYDVKMKEKGDIPEGYSVSREKKERFSLILESASTNQTSMYLCASRLEDGFRLQPQHFGDGTRLSIL.

Many counts were recorded for this clonotype. The chain uses TRBV2 and TRBJ2-3; maybe TRBD2 (5 bases). Trimming took 6 bases from V and 5 from J, leaving 15 bases between them. Germline CDR1 reads SNHLY; CDR2 reads FYNNEI. The length of the CDR3 is 14 residues. The CDR3 DNA sequence: TGTGCCAGCAGGACCAACTCCGGGGAAGATACGCAGTATTTT. It is translated as CASRTNSGEDTQYF.

The sample holds many counts of this clonotype. The V call is TRBV5-1, the J call TRBJ2-2, with 7 positions matching TRBD1. In germline, CDR1 is SGHRS, CDR2 YFSETQ. CDR3 size: 13 residues. The V segment lost 4 bases and the J segment 5 bases; nucleotides outside the gene matches: 2. CDR3 sequence reads: CASSEQGTGELFF. In DNA, the CDR3 is TGCGCCAGCAGCGAACAGGGGACCGGGGAGCTGTTTTTT.

The genes are TRBV10-3 and TRBJ2-7; no firm D call. This CDR3 has 14 residues. V was shortened by 6 bases and J by 3 bases, with 15 bases between the two germline ends. Germline values: CDR1 ENHRY, CDR2 SYGVKD. This CDR3 reads CAIRLDSESYEQYF. CDR3 sequence (DNA): TGTGCCATCAGATTAGACTCAGAGAGCTACGAGCAGTACTTC.

This clonotype was seen ten or more times. Written as DNA, the CDR3 is TGCGCCAGCAGCTTGGAAGGGACTAGCGGGAGAAATGAGCAGTTCTTC. As protein: CASSLEGTSGRNEQFF. The V gene is TRBV5-1, the J gene TRBJ2-1; 14 nucleotides match TRBD2. This CDR3 contains 16 residues. Per the germline V gene, CDR1 is SGHRS and CDR2 is YFSETQ. The junction had 3 bases not matched to a gene; V was cut back by 0 bases and J by 7 bases.

This clonotype was recorded at least ten times. This chain uses TRBV28 with TRBJ2-1; 7 bases agree with TRBD1. CDR1 MDHEN and CDR2 SYDVKM come from the germline V gene. Trimming at V came to 3 bases and at J to 6 bases, leaving 11 bases not matched to a gene. The CDR3 runs 16 residues. The CDR3 loop reads CASSFSTGLDLNEQFF. DNA of the CDR3: TGTGCCAGCAGTTTTTCGACAGGGCTAGACCTCAATGAGCAGTTCTTC.

The rearrangement joins TRBV10-3 to TRBJ2-7, with D tentatively TRBD2 (6 bases). Germline-derived CDR1 and CDR2 are ENHRY and SYGVKD. The CDR3 totals 14 residues. Trimming took off 3 bases at V and 0 bases at J, with 9 bases between the two ends. As DNA, the CDR3 is TGTGCCATCAGTGACTGGCGGGACTCCTACGAGCAGTACTTC. Translation gives CAISDWRDSYEQYF.

Many counts were recorded for this clonotype. J is TRBJ2-1 and V is TRBV29-1; TRBD2 is a possible D gene (6 bases). V was shortened by 4 bases and J by 8 bases, with 15 bases between the two germline ends. Germline V CDR1 and CDR2: SQVTM, ANQGSEA. The CDR3 loop spans 13 amino acids. CDR3 sequence: CSVAREKVDEQFF. The CDR3 DNA reads TGCAGCGTTGCTCGGGAGAAAGTCGATGAGCAGTTCTTC.

The chain joins TRBV5-1 to TRBJ2-7, with D possibly matching TRBD1 (6 bases). Germline CDR1 reads SGHRS; CDR2 reads YFSETQ. This CDR3 spans 14 amino acids. V was shortened by 0 bases and J by 6 bases, with 13 bases between the two germline ends. The CDR3 region is CASSLGQDVSEQYF. CDR3 DNA: TGCGCCAGCAGCTTGGGACAGGATGTCTCCGAGCAGTACTTC.

The V call is TRBV27, the J call TRBJ2-7; perhaps D is TRBD1 or TRBD2 (5 bases each). V lost 3 bases and J lost 6, with 12 bases in between. Germline CDR1 is MNHEY and CDR2 is SMNVEV (reference sequence). The CDR3 is 13 residues long. This CDR3 reads CASSLFGGPEQYF. In nucleotides, the CDR3 is TGTGCCAGCAGTTTGTTTGGGGGACCCGAGCAGTACTTC.

This chain joins TRBV18 and TRBJ1-5; 7 bases are shared with TRBD1. J gave up 5 bases and V 3 bases, and 7 bases lay outside the gene matches. Germline CDR1 reads KGHSH; CDR2 reads LQKENI. The CDR3 contains 15 residues. CDR3 sequence reads: CASSPPGQLDQPQHF. The CDR3 DNA reads TGTGCCAGCTCACCCCCGGGACAGTTAGATCAGCCCCAGCATTTT.

The table lists this clonotype with many counts. The J gene is TRBJ2-7, the V gene TRBV11-1; TRBD1 matches 7 bases. Germline loops: CDR1 SGHAT, CDR2 FQDESV (reference sequence). The CDR3 has 13 amino acids. The J segment lost 6 bases and the V segment lost 5 bases, leaving 7 bases of the junction unmatched. The CDR3 here is CASSTRQGSEQYF. Written as DNA, the CDR3 is TGTGCCAGCAGCACGAGACAGGGCTCCGAGCAGTACTTC.

In this sample, this clonotype turned up many times. No DNA is shown, since the ends of the CDR3 on it are uncertain; the CDR3 is the one TCRdb lists. This chain connects TRBV9 to TRBJ2-7; the table names TRBD1, a call not compared with the DNA. CDR1 is SGDLS, CDR2 YYNGEE, per germline. The CDR3 spans 14 residues, counting both ends. CDR3 in amino acids: CASSVAQGASEQYF.

The rearrangement joins TRBV28 to TRBJ1-5, with 7 bases fitting TRBD1. Unmatched junction bases numbered 4, after V lost 4 bases and J lost 4 bases. The CDR3 spans 14 residues. Germline assignment: CDR1 MDHEN and CDR2 SYDVKM. This CDR3 is CASSSGTDNQPQHF. The CDR3 coding sequence is TGTGCCAGCAGTTCAGGGACAGATAATCAGCCCCAGCATTTT.

This chain joins TRBV10-3 and TRBJ2-1; the D gene is possibly TRBD2 (6 bases). CDR1 and CDR2 from the germline V gene are ENHRY and SYGVKD. The V end was cut by 4 bases, the J end by 7 bases, with 20 bases between. The CDR3 extends over 16 amino acids. The CDR3 loop reads CAISGSPGLRKNEQFF. The CDR3 DNA is TGTGCCATCAGTGGGTCCCCGGGACTCCGAAAAAATGAGCAGTTCTTC.